This T cell receptor (beta chain) was sequenced for a study of T cell responses to AZD1222 COVID-19 vaccine. General study findings and limits: Baseline antibody screening turned up just a handful of seropositive AZD1222 recipients. Two AZD1222 administrations were followed by greater Spike-specific TCR breadth and depth.

Sequencing was performed with immunoSEQ multiplex PCR; in TCRdb, only in-frame clones are kept and a portion is missing. The sample shows about 160,000 clones, about 90% of them seen only once. V lost 8 bases and J lost 9; bases outside the gene matches: 10. Germline V CDR1 and CDR2: LNHDA, SQIVND (reference sequence). The CDR3 sequence is 13 residues long. In regard to this clone: What it binds is not known.

This sample comprised peripheral blood, obtained on day 0 of MenACWY control vaccination. This receptor was taken from an adult in good health. The gene calls are TRBV19 and TRBJ1-5; 7 nucleotides match TRBD1. CDR3 coding DNA: TGTGCCAGTCAGGAGGGCCCAGGGGGGCCCCAGCATTTT. It codes for CASQEGPGGPQHF.